What follows is one T cell receptor beta chain and its context. This entry is derived from a study of T cell responses to AZD1222 COVID-19 vaccine. Profiling relied on immunoSEQ multiplex PCR, and the TCRdb table lists in-frame clones only, not all of them. The profile shows about 120,000 clones, 92% of them singletons. The germline V gene encodes CDR1 SGHDN and CDR2 FVKESK. Trimming took 6 bases from V and 1 from J; bases not matched to a gene: 8. The CDR3 runs to 16 residues. This rearrangement joins TRBV14 to TRBJ2-1, with TRBD2 matching 8 bases. The source of this sequence is an adult in good health. The source material was peripheral blood, sampled on day 0 of AZD1222 vaccination. The CDR3 here is CASSPPIAGSYNEQFF. In nucleotides, the CDR3 is TGTGCCAGCAGTCCTCCCATAGCGGGGTCCTACAATGAGCAGTTCTTC.